The 16 T cell receptor beta chains presented below share a single source sample, sequenced in a study of blood T cell repertoires in COVID-19. TCRdb keeps only in-frame clones here, not all; method: immunoSEQ multiplex PCR. The sample includes roughly 34,000 clones, 80% to 95% of them seen just once. Sample: peripheral blood. Receptors originate from a man older than 75 with acute or convalescent COVID-19.

The rearrangement joins TRBV5-1 to TRBJ2-7, with TRBD1 matching over 9 bases. V gave up 2 bases and J gave up 3 bases; unmatched junction bases: 3. CDR3 length: 14 amino acids. Germline assignment: CDR1 SGHRS and CDR2 YFSETQ. The CDR3 sequence is CASSLGTGLYEQYF. The CDR3 DNA reads TGCGCCAGCAGCTTAGGGACAGGGCTCTACGAGCAGTACTTC.

CDR3 loop: CASSEMGQINTEAFF. Here the CDR3 DNA reads TGTGCCAGCAGTGAGATGGGCCAGATTAACACTGAAGCTTTCTTT. V gene TRBV6-1 combines with J gene TRBJ1-1; the D is unclear. Trimming took off 3 bases at V and 2 bases at J, with 13 bases between the two ends. The germline gives CDR1 MNHNS, CDR2 SASEGT. The CDR3 contains 15 residues.

The V and J genes are TRBV5-1 and TRBJ2-1; tentatively, D is TRBD2 (6 bases). The CDR3 length is 17 residues. CDR1 and CDR2 (germline): SGHRS, YFSETQ. V was cut by 3 bases and J by 6 bases, with 22 bases left in between. The CDR3 loop is CASSYGWAGGAGNEQFF. The DNA for the CDR3 is TGCGCCAGCAGCTACGGATGGGCCGGAGGGGCTGGCAATGAGCAGTTCTTC.

The gene calls are TRBV10-3 and TRBJ2-3, with 8 nucleotides matching TRBD2. Per germline, CDR1 ENHRY and CDR2 SYGVKD. V trimming: 6 bases; J trimming: 0 bases; junction bases outside the gene matches: 2. The CDR3 runs to 14 residues. CDR3: CAIRLAESTDTQYF. The CDR3 nucleotides read TGTGCCATCAGACTAGCGGAAAGCACAGATACGCAGTATTTT.

V and J are TRBV7-2 and TRBJ1-5; maybe TRBD1 (6 bases). From germline, CDR1 is SGHTA and CDR2 FQGNSA. This CDR3 region has 15 residues. The V end was cut by 2 bases, the J end by 6 bases, with 14 bases between. The CDR3 region has the DNA TGTGCCAGCAGCTTATCAGGGGAGCCGGTTCAGCCCCAGCATTTT. It codes for CASSLSGEPVQPQHF.

This chain links TRBV2 with TRBJ1-5; 9 bases line up with TRBD1. With V trimmed by 11 bases and J by 6 bases, 8 bases remained unmatched. The germline V gene has CDR1 SNHLY and CDR2 FYNNEI. The CDR3 length is 13 residues. The CDR3 region has the DNA TGTGCCGCGGGACAGGGAGAGGGTCAGCCCCAGCATTTT. Protein: CAAGQGEGQPQHF.

V and J are TRBV2 and TRBJ2-2, with 8 bases lining up with TRBD1. This CDR3 is 14 amino acids long. V was clipped by 6 bases and J by 0 bases; unmatched bases: 0. Germline assignment: CDR1 SNHLY and CDR2 FYNNEI. The CDR3 sequence: CASRGQANTGELFF. CDR3 sequence (DNA): TGTGCCAGCAGGGGACAGGCGAACACCGGGGAGCTGTTTTTT.

The CDR3 nucleotides are TGTGCCAGCAGTTACTTTTGGGGAGACACCATATATTTT. Protein sequence: CASSYFWGDTIYF. The chain links TRBV6-5 to TRBJ1-3; no clear D. The CDR3 consists of 13 residues. Germline V lookup: CDR1 MNHEY, CDR2 SVGAGI. The V end lost 1 base, the J end lost 8 bases, and 9 bases lay between the germline ends.

This clone was detected only a few times. The rearrangement joins TRBV28 to TRBJ2-7, with TRBD1 as a possible D gene (5 bases). The ends were cut back, 3 bases at V and 4 bases at J, with 16 bases in the middle. Germline V gene sequence: CDR1 MDHEN, CDR2 SYDVKM. CDR3 length: 15 amino acids. The CDR3 DNA follows: TGTGCCAGCAGTTTGCAGGGTCGCATACAATACGAGCAGTACTTC. It codes for CASSLQGRIQYEQYF. Variable domain in full (rest from reference TRBV28 and TRBJ2-7): DVKVTQSSRYLVKRTGEKVFLECVQDMDHENMFWYRQDPGLGLRLIYFSYDVKMKEKGDIPEGYSVSREKKERFSLILESASTNQTSMYLCASSLQGRIQYEQYFGPGTRLTVT.

This CDR3 reads CASSIRAGASTDTQYF. Here the CDR3 DNA reads TGTGCCAGTAGTATTCGGGCGGGGGCCAGCACAGATACGCAGTATTTT. The genes are TRBV19 and TRBJ2-3; D perhaps matches TRBD2 (7 bases). Deletions cut 3 bases from V and 0 bases from J, with 13 bases between. CDR1 LNHDA and CDR2 SQIVND come from the germline V gene (reference sequence). This CDR3 is 16 amino acids long.

The chain is built from TRBV29-1 and TRBJ1-6, with D possibly matching TRBD1 (5 bases). Trimming left V 4 bases short and J 5 bases short, with 9 bases between. The CDR3 runs to 13 residues. Germline CDR1 SQVTM, CDR2 ANQGSEA. In DNA, the CDR3 is TGCAGCGTTGCTGACAGCAATAATTCACCCCTCCACTTT. Protein: CSVADSNNSPLHF.

This chain connects TRBV25-1 to TRBJ2-5; 9 bases line up with TRBD1. Germline CDR1 reads MGHDK; CDR2 reads SYGVNS. V was clipped by 5 bases and J by 4 bases; unmatched bases: 11. The CDR3 consists of 16 residues. The CDR3 nucleotides are TGTGCCAGCAGTCTCGACAGGGGGGATAGGAGAGAGACCCAGTACTTC. This encodes CASSLDRGDRRETQYF.

This clone was recorded a few times. The rearrangement links TRBV5-1 to TRBJ2-2, with D maybe TRBD2 (5 bases). Per the germline V gene, CDR1 is SGHRS and CDR2 is YFSETQ. The CDR3 length is 15 residues. Trimming took off 2 bases at V and 5 bases at J, with 13 bases between the two ends. This CDR3 is CASSFGLLDTGELFF. DNA for the CDR3: TGCGCCAGCAGCTTCGGACTCCTCGATACCGGGGAGCTGTTTTTT.

The V gene is TRBV5-1, the J gene TRBJ2-7; D ambiguous. With 0 bases removed from V and 2 bases from J, the gap between germline ends came to 9 bases. From germline, CDR1 is SGHRS and CDR2 YFSETQ. This CDR3 is built from 14 residues. The CDR3 reads CASSLESHTYEQYF. The CDR3 coding sequence is TGCGCCAGCAGCTTGGAGAGTCATACCTACGAGCAGTACTTC.

The chain has TRBV2 and TRBJ1-4; 9 nucleotides match TRBD1. The junction had 7 bases not matched to a gene; V was cut back by 3 bases and J by 8 bases. Germline CDR1 SNHLY, CDR2 FYNNEI. CDR3 length equals 15 residues. The CDR3 sequence: CASSERTGDTEKLFF. For the CDR3, the DNA is TGTGCCAGCAGTGAGAGGACAGGGGATACGGAAAAACTGTTTTTT.

This clone appeared a single time. The chain combines TRBV4-1 with TRBJ1-3, with 8 positions matching TRBD1. With V trimmed by 1 base and J by 10 bases, 9 bases remained unmatched. The CDR3 runs 15 residues. Germline V lookup: CDR1 MGHRA, CDR2 YSYEKL. The CDR3 here is CASSQVATGDRTIYF. DNA of the CDR3: TGCGCCAGCAGCCAAGTCGCGACAGGGGACAGGACCATATATTTT.